This TCR beta chain was sequenced in a study of blood T cell repertoires in COVID-19. Whole-study context: There were acute and convalescent COVID-19 samples, and they came from the United States, Italy and Spain.

As processed by the authors: Nucleated cell number was recorded as an estimate derived from reference gene primer amplification. TCRdb's table, derived via immunoSEQ multiplex PCR, lists solely in-frame clones and lacks some. The D gene and trimming were derived from the DNA, and the V and J assignments and clone size from that table. The table includes roughly 87,000 clones, 86% detected once. V was trimmed by 2 bases and J by 3 bases, leaving 10 bases between them. Germline values: CDR1 MNHEY, CDR2 SMNVEV (reference sequence). The CDR3 sequence is 14 residues long. This sequence was found in a human donor in a cohort sampled during active COVID-19. The rearrangement uses TRBV27 and TRBJ1-2; D might be TRBD1 (6 bases). Sequenced input: peripheral blood. CDR3 DNA sequence: TGTGCCAGCAGTTTACGAGGGGGAGACTATGGCTACACCTTC. This translates into CASSLRGGDYGYTF.